This entry lists 16 T cell receptor beta chains sequenced from one sample in a study of blood T cell dynamics during melanoma immunotherapy (TCRdb year 2020). The library was built by means of the immunoSEQ multiplex PCR assay. Held by TCRdb, this immuneACCESS table contains in-frame sequences only and omits some clones. Under half of the omission traces to an unresolved V gene where checked; the cause of the rest is unknown. The sample table holds over 10,000 clones, of which 84% were seen once. The top ten clonotypes cover around 9.5% of the sample. Read against the paper, the sample's time point label means: pre-treatment baseline. Source: blood, taken from a patient treated with checkpoint blockade. These receptors were taken from a human donor with melanoma.

J is TRBJ2-7 and V is TRBV6-5; 8 bases align to TRBD2. V gave up 5 bases and J gave up 7 bases; unmatched junction bases: 7. Germline assignment: CDR1 MNHEY and CDR2 SVGAGI. This CDR3 is 13 amino acids long. CDR3 region: CASSTGTRVEQYF. The CDR3 bases are TGTGCCAGCAGTACCGGGACTAGAGTAGAGCAGTACTTC.

The chain is built from TRBV5-1 and TRBJ1-5; the match to TRBD1 covers 9 bases. Trimming removed 0 bases from V and 0 bases from J; junction bases left unmatched: 1. The CDR3 extends over 16 amino acids. Per the germline V gene, CDR1 is SGHRS and CDR2 is YFSETQ. CDR3 protein: CASSLGDRVSNQPQHF. In DNA form, the CDR3 reads TGCGCCAGCAGCTTGGGGGACAGGGTTAGCAATCAGCCCCAGCATTTT.

This chain joins TRBV5-4 and TRBJ2-3, with D unresolved. CDR1 SGHNT and CDR2 YYREEE come from the germline V gene (reference sequence). The CDR3 is 15 amino acids. V gave up 1 base and J gave up 2 bases, with 11 bases separating them. DNA of the CDR3: TGTGCCAGCAGCTTGAGGCAACAGCTCACAGATACGCAGTATTTT. Translating it yields CASSLRQQLTDTQYF.

J is TRBJ1-1 and V is TRBV10-1, with a possible D match to TRBD1 (5 bases). V shed 6 bases and J shed 4 bases, with 15 bases lying between them. The germline gives CDR1 WNHNN, CDR2 SYGVQD (reference sequence). The CDR3 contains 14 residues. DNA of the CDR3: TGCGCCAGCAGCCACGACACAGGTACCACTGAAGCTTTCTTT. Its translation is CASSHDTGTTEAFF.

This chain connects TRBV21-1 to TRBJ2-7; whether TRBD2, the table's D call, matches the DNA was not checked. TRBV21-1 is flagged as a pseudogene. The length of the CDR3 is 15 residues. In DNA form, the CDR3 reads TGTGCCAGCAGCAAAGATGGGAGTTTCTCCTACGAGCAGTACTTC. Translated, it gives CASSKDGSFSYEQYF.

This rearrangement joins TRBV5-1 to TRBJ1-1; a weak D match, TRBD1 (6 bases). V was pared by 0 bases and J by 2 bases, with 11 bases between. The CDR3 has 15 residues. Per the germline V gene, CDR1 is SGHRS and CDR2 is YFSETQ. The CDR3 region is CASSLVLGGNTEAFF. CDR3 coding DNA: TGCGCCAGCAGCTTGGTATTAGGGGGAAACACTGAAGCTTTCTTT.

This clone was counted between two and nine times. The chain couples TRBV6-6 to TRBJ2-3; D not certain. The CDR3 totals 12 residues. Germline values: CDR1 MNHNY, CDR2 SVGAGI (reference sequence). V was shortened by 8 bases and J by 2 bases, with 8 bases between the two germline ends. The CDR3 DNA reads as TGTGCCAGCCGACCAACCACAGATACGCAGTATTTT. Protein sequence: CASRPTTDTQYF.

The chain is built from TRBV19 and TRBJ1-5; TRBD1 matches at 7 bases. The germline V gene encodes CDR1 LNHDA and CDR2 SQIVND (reference sequence). This CDR3 spans 16 amino acids. V lost 7 bases to trimming and J lost 6 bases; unmatched junction nucleotides: 15. DNA of the CDR3: TGTGCCAGTAATCCCCCGACAGGGATGACTGCTCAGCCCCAGCATTTT. Translated, it gives CASNPPTGMTAQPQHF.

V and J are TRBV9 and TRBJ2-2; weak D call: TRBD1 (5 bases). Trimming shortened V by 1 base and J by 1 base, and 8 bases separated the two germline ends. This CDR3 has 15 residues. The germline CDR1 and CDR2 sequences are SGDLS and YYNGEE. Here the CDR3 reads CASSVIQENTGELFF. The DNA of the CDR3 is TGTGCCAGCAGCGTAATACAGGAGAACACCGGGGAGCTGTTTTTT. Full variable domain (outside the CDR3, taken from reference TRBV9 and TRBJ2-2): DSGVTQTPKHLITATGQRVTLRCSPRSGDLSVYWYQQSLDQGLQFLIQYYNGEERAKGNILERFSAQQFPDLHSELNLSSLELGDSALYFCASSVIQENTGELFFGEGSRLTVL.

The V gene is TRBV28, the J gene TRBJ2-6, with D hard to call. V was shortened by 4 bases and J by 2 bases, with 9 bases between the two germline ends. The CDR3 runs to 15 residues. Germline CDR1 and CDR2: MDHEN and SYDVKM. CDR3 sequence: CASSWEAAGANVLTF. CDR3 DNA: TGTGCCAGCAGTTGGGAAGCTGCTGGGGCCAACGTCCTGACTTTC.

In nucleotides, the CDR3 is TGTGCCAGCAGCTTGGCCCAGGGAGTTGAGCAGTACTTC. Translating it yields CASSLAQGVEQYF. V is TRBV5-6 and J is TRBJ2-5; D assignment may be TRBD1 or TRBD2 (5 bases each). In germline, CDR1 is SGHDT, CDR2 YYEEEE. V shed 0 bases and J shed 11 bases, with 14 bases lying between them. This CDR3 comprises 13 residues.

The V and J genes are TRBV5-4 and TRBJ2-2; 7 bases fit TRBD1. The CDR3 is 15 amino acids. The germline gives CDR1 SGHNT, CDR2 YYREEE (reference sequence). The ends lost 3 bases at V and 2 bases at J; junction bases unmatched: 4. CDR3 DNA sequence: TGTGCCAGCAGCTACCGGGACAGAAACACCGGGGAGCTGTTTTTT. This codes for CASSYRDRNTGELFF.

The rearrangement links TRBV2 to TRBJ2-5; either TRBD1 or TRBD2 may supply D (7 bases each). Trimming took 8 bases from V and 6 from J, leaving 19 bases between them. CDR1 and CDR2 from the germline V gene are SNHLY and FYNNEI. This CDR3 is built from 14 residues. Here the CDR3 DNA reads TGTGCCAGCTGCCTTGGGCAGGGGGGGAAGACCCAGTACTTC. It specifies CASCLGQGGKTQYF.

The rearrangement joins TRBV2 to TRBJ1-1; 10 bases map to TRBD1. Germline V CDR1 and CDR2: SNHLY, FYNNEI. The CDR3 has 15 residues. V lost 8 bases and J lost 0; bases outside the gene matches: 6. In nucleotides, the CDR3 is TGTGCCAGCTCCGGGACAGGGGACATGAACACTGAAGCTTTCTTT. Translation gives CASSGTGDMNTEAFF.

The J gene is TRBJ2-7, the V gene TRBV9; 7 bases match TRBD1. The CDR3 is made up of 14 amino acids. With 4 bases clipped from V and 3 bases from J, the junction kept 7 bases outside the gene matches. The germline V gene has CDR1 SGDLS and CDR2 YYNGEE. The CDR3 is CASSPGQQVYEQYF. The CDR3 bases are TGTGCCAGCAGCCCGGGACAGCAAGTCTACGAGCAGTACTTC. Drawing the rest from reference TRBV9 and TRBJ2-7, the complete variable domain is DSGVTQTPKHLITATGQRVTLRCSPRSGDLSVYWYQQSLDQGLQFLIQYYNGEERAKGNILERFSAQQFPDLHSELNLSSLELGDSALYFCASSPGQQVYEQYFGPGTRLTVT.

The rearrangement joins TRBV7-9 to TRBJ2-1; no definite D call. This CDR3 spans 15 amino acids. Germline CDR1 reads SEHNR; CDR2 reads FQNEAQ (reference sequence). V was shortened by 5 bases and J by 0 bases, with 11 bases between the two germline ends. The CDR3 sequence: CASSPTLSSYNEQFF. Here the CDR3 DNA reads TGTGCCAGCAGCCCTACCCTTTCCTCCTACAATGAGCAGTTCTTC.